The clone carrying this TCR beta chain was seen a single time. The sample originates from a study of blood T cell repertoires in COVID-19. Germline CDR1 reads SEHNR; CDR2 reads FQNEAQ (reference sequence). The CDR3 runs 15 residues. The V segment lost 7 bases and the J segment 0 bases; nucleotides outside the gene matches: 5. Authors' data handling: Quantification of nucleated cells was approximated via reference gene primer amplification. Only in-frame clones appear in the TCRdb table, and some are missing; sequencing was by immunoSEQ multiplex PCR. V, J and clone size derive from that table, while D and trimming were established from the DNA sequence. Here the sample spans 150,000 to 200,000 clones, 65% to 85% being singletons. Participants were aged about 18 to 89 years from roughly 25 US areas.

The chain couples TRBV7-9 to TRBJ2-2; 7 bases line up with TRBD2. The clonotype comes from a woman aged 55-69 years who had recovered from COVID-19. Sequenced input: PBMCs or T cells enriched from blood (not recorded which). The chain's CDR3 is CASTGRGANTGELFF. The CDR3 DNA reads as TGTGCCAGCACCGGCCGGGGGGCGAACACCGGGGAGCTGTTTTTT.